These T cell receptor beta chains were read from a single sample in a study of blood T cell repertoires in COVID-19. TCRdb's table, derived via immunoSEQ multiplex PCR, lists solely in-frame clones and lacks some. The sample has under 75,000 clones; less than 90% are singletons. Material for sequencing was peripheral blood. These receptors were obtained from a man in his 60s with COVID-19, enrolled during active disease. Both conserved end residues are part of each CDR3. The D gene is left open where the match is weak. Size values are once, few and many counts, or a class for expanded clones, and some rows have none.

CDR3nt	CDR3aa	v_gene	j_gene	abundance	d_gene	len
TGTGCCAGCAGCCAGTACGGGGAGAGAGAAGCTTTCTTT	CASSQYGEREAFF	TRBV3-1/TRBV3-2	TRBJ1-1	many	-	13
TGTGCCAGTAGTAGCCGGACTAGCGGGAGGGCCGCCTACAATGAGCAGTTCTTC	CASSSRTSGRAAYNEQFF	TRBV19	TRBJ2-1	once	TRBD2	18
TGTGCCAGCAGCTTAGGCACAGGGGTTGGCTATGGCTACACCTTC	CASSLGTGVGYGYTF	TRBV11-1	TRBJ1-2	-	TRBD1	15
TGTGCCAGCAGTCGACAGGGGAGCTCCTACAATGAGCAGTTCTTC	CASSRQGSSYNEQFF	TRBV6-4	TRBJ2-1	-	TRBD1	15
TGTGCCAGCTCACCACCAGAACAGGGGGGAGATACGCAGTATTTT	CASSPPEQGGDTQYF	TRBV18	TRBJ2-3	medium-sized	TRBD1	15
TGTGCCAGCAGCCAACCCCAGGGGGGCGATCAGCCCCAGCATTTT	CASSQPQGGDQPQHF	TRBV6-6	TRBJ1-5	-	TRBD1	15
TGTGCCAGCAGCCAAGAAGGGGCGGGGGCCCAAGTCGGGGAGCTGTTTTTT	CASSQEGAGAQVGELFF	TRBV3-1/TRBV3-2	TRBJ2-2	-	-	17
TGTGCCAGCAGCTTCCCCTTGCGGGATAGCGCGGATACGCAGTATTTT	CASSFPLRDSADTQYF	TRBV7-9	TRBJ2-3	-	-	16
TGTGCCAGTAAGGTTTCTAGCGGGATTAGGGAGCAGTTCTTC	CASKVSSGIREQFF	TRBV19	TRBJ2-1	-	TRBD2	14
TGTGCCAGCAGTTTTGCTTCTACCATTAGAGCAGCTTTCTTT	CASSFASTIRAAFF	TRBV28	TRBJ1-1	-	-	14
TGTGCCAGCAGACGGGGACAGGGAGTCACTAACTATGGCTACACCTTC	CASRRGQGVTNYGYTF	TRBV28	TRBJ1-2	-	TRBD1	16
TGCGCCAGCAGCCCGGGACTAGCGGGATTCACAGATACGCAGTATTTT	CASSPGLAGFTDTQYF	TRBV5-1	TRBJ2-3	once	TRBD2	16
TGTGCCAGCAGTGAAACCGGAGGGTCTGGGGCCAACGTCCTGACTTTC	CASSETGGSGANVLTF	TRBV6-1	TRBJ2-6	-	-	16
TGTGCCAGCAGTCCGTTCGCGAACACCGGGGAGCTGTTTTTT	CASSPFANTGELFF	TRBV2	TRBJ2-2	once	-	14
TGTGCCAGCAGCCATACGCTAGCGGGAGGTTGGGGCGAGCAGTACTTC	CASSHTLAGGWGEQYF	TRBV14	TRBJ2-7	-	TRBD2	16
TGTGCCAGCAGCTTGTTTTCGGCAGGGCCTAACACTGAAGCTTTCTTT	CASSLFSAGPNTEAFF	TRBV5-5	TRBJ1-1	-	-	16
TGTGCCAGCAGTCCCCGGGAGGGGGTAATGGCTTTCTTT	CASSPREGVMAFF	TRBV12-3/TRBV12-4	TRBJ1-1	-	-	13
TGTGCCAGCAGCATACAGGGTGCCTACGAGCAGTACTTC	CASSIQGAYEQYF	TRBV6-2/TRBV6-3	TRBJ2-7	-	-	13
TGTGCCAGCAGCTCGAGGACAGGGGGTATTATGGCTGAAGCTTTCTTT	CASSSRTGGIMAEAFF	TRBV5-4	TRBJ1-1	few	TRBD1	16
TGTGCCAGCAGCCCCGGGACAGGGGCCGTGAGGGGCTACACCTTC	CASSPGTGAVRGYTF	TRBV6-5	TRBJ1-2	-	TRBD1	15
TGTGCCAGCAGGAAGGAGAAATCTTACAATGAGCAGTTCTTC	CASRKEKSYNEQFF	TRBV11-2	TRBJ2-1	-	-	14
TGTGCCAGCTACCTGAGGACAGGGGTAGGCGGAAATGAGCAGTTCTTC	CASYLRTGVGGNEQFF	TRBV27	TRBJ2-1	-	TRBD1	16
TGTGCCAGCAGCACGGGACTGAAGAACTATGGCTACACCTTC	CASSTGLKNYGYTF	TRBV5-6	TRBJ1-2	few	-	14
TGTGCCACCAGTTCCCCCGCGGAGGGCTACACCTTC	CATSSPAEGYTF	TRBV24-1	TRBJ1-2	-	-	12
TGTGCCAGTAGGGAAGGTAGGGGGCCAAATCAGCCCCAGCATTTT	CASREGRGPNQPQHF	TRBV19	TRBJ1-5	-	TRBD1	15
TGTGCCAGTAGTGACGCAGGGGGCGCGGATCAGCCCCAGCATTTT	CASSDAGGADQPQHF	TRBV19	TRBJ1-5	-	TRBD1	15
TGTGCCAGCTCCCCAAAGGTTGGACAGGGCTATTCACCCCTCCACTTT	CASSPKVGQGYSPLHF	TRBV18	TRBJ1-6	-	TRBD1	16
TGTGCCTGGGGGGCCAGGACTAACTATGGCTACACCTTC	CAWGARTNYGYTF	TRBV30	TRBJ1-2	once	-	13
TGCGCCAGCAGCCAAGTCCCCAGGGGCGACTACGAGCAGTACTTC	CASSQVPRGDYEQYF	TRBV4-1	TRBJ2-7	few	-	15
TGTGCCAGCAGCCAAGGGGGCCAAGAGACCCAGTACTTC	CASSQGGQETQYF	TRBV7-9	TRBJ2-5	-	-	13
TGTGCCAGCAGTTTCGTACAGCCCATGAACACTGAAGCTTTCTTT	CASSFVQPMNTEAFF	TRBV27	TRBJ1-1	-	-	15
TGTGCCAGCAGCCAACAGGGACAGCAAACACCGGCCCAGCATTTT	CASSQQGQQTPAQHF	TRBV6-6	TRBJ1-5	-	TRBD1	15
TGTGCCAGCAGCGCCCCCCGGAGCGGAAACACCATATATTTT	CASSAPRSGNTIYF	TRBV9	TRBJ1-3	few	-	14
TGTGCCAGCAGCCCCGGACTAGTCAGCAATCTAGGGCAGTACTTC	CASSPGLVSNLGQYF	TRBV5-4	TRBJ2-7	-	TRBD2	15
TGTGCCAGCACCCTGGACAGTATCCCCAACGTCCTGACTTTC	CASTLDSIPNVLTF	TRBV2	TRBJ2-6	-	-	14
TGTGCCAGCTCACCACGCGGGGACTACAATGAGCAGTTCTTC	CASSPRGDYNEQFF	TRBV18	TRBJ2-1	-	-	14
TGTGCCAGCAGTTTTCGCACAACACCCTACGAGCAGTACTTC	CASSFRTTPYEQYF	TRBV27	TRBJ2-7	-	-	14
TGTGCCATCAGTCAAGGAGGAACTAATGAAAAACTGTTTTTT	CAISQGGTNEKLFF	TRBV10-3	TRBJ1-4	-	-	14
TGCAGCGTTGGACTAGCGGGATTGAAAAATGAGCAGTTCTTC	CSVGLAGLKNEQFF	TRBV29-1	TRBJ2-1	-	TRBD2	14
TGTGCCAGCAGCCCCGGGACAGCTACCTACGAGCAGTACTTC	CASSPGTATYEQYF	TRBV3-1/TRBV3-2	TRBJ2-7	-	TRBD1	14
TGTGCCAGCAGTTTTCAGCCCGGGGAGACCCAGTACTTC	CASSFQPGETQYF	TRBV12-3/TRBV12-4	TRBJ2-5	-	-	13
TGTGCCAGCAGTTTAGCCGGACTAGCGACGGGCACAGATACGCAGTATTTT	CASSLAGLATGTDTQYF	TRBV27	TRBJ2-3	-	TRBD2	17
TGTGCCAGCAGTTTTATTGGGCACTACGAGCAGTACTTC	CASSFIGHYEQYF	TRBV27	TRBJ2-7	-	-	13
TGTGCCAGCAGTTTTGACAGGGCTGGAAACACCATATATTTT	CASSFDRAGNTIYF	TRBV6-5	TRBJ1-3	-	TRBD1	14